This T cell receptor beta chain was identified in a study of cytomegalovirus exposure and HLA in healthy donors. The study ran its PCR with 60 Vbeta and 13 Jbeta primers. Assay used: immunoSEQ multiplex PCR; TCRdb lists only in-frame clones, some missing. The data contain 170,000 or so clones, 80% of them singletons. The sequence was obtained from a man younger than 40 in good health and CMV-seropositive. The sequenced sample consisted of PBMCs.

In DNA form, the CDR3 reads TGTGCCAGCTCACCACGACAGGATTACACTGAAGCTTTCTTT. This gives the protein CASSPRQDYTEAFF. The chain couples TRBV18 to TRBJ1-1, with a possible D match to TRBD1 (6 bases). Germline-derived CDR1 and CDR2 are KGHSH and LQKENI. This CDR3 has 14 amino acids. The ends were cut back, 1 base at V and 3 bases at J, with 9 bases in the middle.